The rows below give T cell receptor beta chains drawn from one sample of a study of blood T cell repertoires in COVID-19. The method was immunoSEQ multiplex PCR; TCRdb's version includes in-frame clones alone and lacks a portion of them. The table records some 180,000 clones, 80% to 85% of them present only once. The sequenced sample was peripheral blood. All receptors come from a woman in her forties with COVID-19, enrolled during active disease. The CDR3 runs from the conserved cysteine through the conserved F or W. Fields, in order: J gene, V gene, D gene, CDR3 protein. The D gene is left open where the match is weak.

>TRBJ1-5|TRBV12-3/TRBV12-4|-
CASSLSQNQPQHF
>TRBJ2-5|TRBV7-3|-
CASSLRGIETQYF
>TRBJ2-1|TRBV3-1/TRBV3-2|-
CASSPGMKSSYNEQFF
>TRBJ2-7|TRBV29-1|-
CSAGQRAYEQYF
>TRBJ1-5|TRBV6-6|-
CASTIQGQGNQPQHF
>TRBJ1-1|TRBV10-2|-
CASGEQGMNTEAFF
>TRBJ2-5|TRBV11-3|-
CASSVGATGTAQETQYF
>TRBJ1-5|TRBV6-5|-
CATGTAGNQPQHF
>TRBJ1-1|TRBV29-1|TRBD1
CSVLGQSTEAFF
>TRBJ1-2|TRBV27|-
CASRKEATSNYGYTF
>TRBJ1-5|TRBV2|-
CASSEWGLFNQPQHF
>TRBJ2-1|TRBV27|-
CASSLAENEQFF
>TRBJ1-1|TRBV7-2|-
CASSAQGSVNTEAFF
>TRBJ2-6|TRBV6-8|-
CASSFQGPGANVLTF
>TRBJ2-7|TRBV15|TRBD2
CATRWDYEVEQYF
>TRBJ2-2|TRBV27|-
CASSWRGLNTGELFF
>TRBJ2-1|TRBV11-2|TRBD2
CASSLRLAGNHNEQFF
>TRBJ1-1|TRBV28|-
CASSFPDSLDTEAFF
>TRBJ1-2|TRBV5-4|-
CASSLRGSYGYTF
>TRBJ2-7|TRBV5-1|TRBD1
CASSWGQGKRDEQYF
>TRBJ2-5|TRBV9|TRBD2
CASSPSGRTPETQYF